This TCR beta chain was obtained from a study of T cell repertoires in cytomegalovirus infection. Turning to the study itself: Indications came from public TCR beta signatures; they pointed to CMV infection and to a matching HLA type.

Study-wide results and caveats: The study found HLA-C-restricted CMV-specific TCR beta clonotypes dominating the ex vivo response. Frequencies of public TCR beta families were cumulated, and this identified carriers of CMV plus the relevant HLA.

The V and J ends lost 4 bases and 2 bases respectively, with 19 bases between them. This CDR3 contains 17 residues. Germline loops: CDR1 MDHEN, CDR2 SYDVKM. In the case of this clonotype: The antigen is unknown.

One entry per CDR3 protein, called by TCRdb with MiXCR from the reads. The table records around 740,000 distinct CDR3 sequences, 35% to 45% of them present only once. Sequences were obtained from PBMCs. This sequence joins TRBV28 and TRBJ2-3; D is tentatively TRBD1 or TRBD2 (6 bases each). The TCR was taken from a human donor in good health (CMV status not recorded). Some clones in this sample may be carry-over from other donors' samples. CDR3 sequence reads: CASSSPQGQRATDTQYF. In DNA, the CDR3 is TGTGCCAGCAGTTCCCCCCAGGGGCAGCGGGCCACAGATACGCAGTATTTT.